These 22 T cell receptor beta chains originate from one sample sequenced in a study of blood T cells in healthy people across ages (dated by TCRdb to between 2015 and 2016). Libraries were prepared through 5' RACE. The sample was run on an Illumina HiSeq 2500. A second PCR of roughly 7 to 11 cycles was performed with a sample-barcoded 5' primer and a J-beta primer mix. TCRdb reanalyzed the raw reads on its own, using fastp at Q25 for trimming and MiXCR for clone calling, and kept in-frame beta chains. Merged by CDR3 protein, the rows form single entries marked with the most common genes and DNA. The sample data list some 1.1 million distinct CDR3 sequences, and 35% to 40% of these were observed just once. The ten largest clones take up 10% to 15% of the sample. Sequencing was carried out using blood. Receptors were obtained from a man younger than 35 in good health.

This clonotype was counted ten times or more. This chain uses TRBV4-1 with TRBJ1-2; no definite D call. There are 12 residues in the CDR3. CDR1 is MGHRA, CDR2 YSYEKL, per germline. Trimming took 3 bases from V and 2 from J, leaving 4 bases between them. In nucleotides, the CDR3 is TGCGCCAGCAGCCATGGAAACTATGGCTACACCTTC. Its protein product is CASSHGNYGYTF.

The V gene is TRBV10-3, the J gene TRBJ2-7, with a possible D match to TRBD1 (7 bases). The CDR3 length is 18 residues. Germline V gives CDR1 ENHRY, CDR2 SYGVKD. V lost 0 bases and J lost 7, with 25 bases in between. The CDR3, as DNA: TGTGCCATCAGTGAGTCCCCCTCGGGCGCAGGGGGGAACAATGAGCAGTACTTC. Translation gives CAISESPSGAGGNNEQYF.

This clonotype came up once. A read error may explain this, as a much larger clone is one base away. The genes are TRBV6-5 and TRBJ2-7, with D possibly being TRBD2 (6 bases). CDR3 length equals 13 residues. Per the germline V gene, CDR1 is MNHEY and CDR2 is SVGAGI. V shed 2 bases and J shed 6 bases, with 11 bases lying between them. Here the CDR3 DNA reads TGTGCCAGCAGTTACCGGAGGGGAGCCGAGCAGTACTTC. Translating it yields CASSYRRGAEQYF.

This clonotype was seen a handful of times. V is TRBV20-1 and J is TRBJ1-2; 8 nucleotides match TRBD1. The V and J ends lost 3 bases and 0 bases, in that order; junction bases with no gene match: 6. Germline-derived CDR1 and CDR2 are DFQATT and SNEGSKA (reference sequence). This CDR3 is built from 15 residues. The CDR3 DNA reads TGCAGTGCTAGGGACAGGGCGGGAGCTAACTATGGCTACACCTTC. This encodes CSARDRAGANYGYTF.

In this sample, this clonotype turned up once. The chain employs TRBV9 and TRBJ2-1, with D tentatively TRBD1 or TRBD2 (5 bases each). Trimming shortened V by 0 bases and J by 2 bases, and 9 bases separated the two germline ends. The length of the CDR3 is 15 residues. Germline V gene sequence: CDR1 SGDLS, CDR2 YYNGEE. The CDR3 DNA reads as TGTGCCAGCAGCGTAGACGTGGGGGCCTACAATGAGCAGTTCTTC. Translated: CASSVDVGAYNEQFF. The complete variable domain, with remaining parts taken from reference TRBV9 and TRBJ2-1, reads DSGVTQTPKHLITATGQRVTLRCSPRSGDLSVYWYQQSLDQGLQFLIQYYNGEERAKGNILERFSAQQFPDLHSELNLSSLELGDSALYFCASSVDVGAYNEQFFGPGTRLTVL.

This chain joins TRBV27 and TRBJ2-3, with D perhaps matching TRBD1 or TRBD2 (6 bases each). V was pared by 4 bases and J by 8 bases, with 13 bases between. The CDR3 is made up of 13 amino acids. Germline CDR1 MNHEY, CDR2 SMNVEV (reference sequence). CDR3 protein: CASSSVGGGTQYF. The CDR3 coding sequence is TGTGCCAGCAGTTCCGTAGGGGGAGGTACGCAGTATTTT.

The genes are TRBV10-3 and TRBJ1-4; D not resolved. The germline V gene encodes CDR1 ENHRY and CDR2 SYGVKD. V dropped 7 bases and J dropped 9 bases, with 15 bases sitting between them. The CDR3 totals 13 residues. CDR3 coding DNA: TGTGCCATCATTGAAGACTTAGCAAAAAAACTGTTTTTT. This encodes CAIIEDLAKKLFF.

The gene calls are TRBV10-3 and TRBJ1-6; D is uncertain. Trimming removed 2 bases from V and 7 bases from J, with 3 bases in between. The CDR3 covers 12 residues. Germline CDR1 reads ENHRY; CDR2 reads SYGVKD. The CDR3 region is CAISEANSPLHF. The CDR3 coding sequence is TGTGCCATCAGTGAGGCCAATTCACCCCTCCACTTT.

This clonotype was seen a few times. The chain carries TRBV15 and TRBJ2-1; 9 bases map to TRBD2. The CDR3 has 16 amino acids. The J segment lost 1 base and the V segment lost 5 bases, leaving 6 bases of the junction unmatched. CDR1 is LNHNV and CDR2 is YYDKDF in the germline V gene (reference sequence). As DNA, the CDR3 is TGTGCCACCAGCTTTAGCGGGGGCCGATCCTACAATGAGCAGTTCTTC. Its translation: CATSFSGGRSYNEQFF.

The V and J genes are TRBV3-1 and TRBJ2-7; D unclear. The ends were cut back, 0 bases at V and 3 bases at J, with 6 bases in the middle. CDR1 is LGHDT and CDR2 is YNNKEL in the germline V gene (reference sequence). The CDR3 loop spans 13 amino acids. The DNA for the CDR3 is TGTGCCAGCAGCCAAGATAAAGGCTACGAGCAGTACTTC. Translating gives CASSQDKGYEQYF.

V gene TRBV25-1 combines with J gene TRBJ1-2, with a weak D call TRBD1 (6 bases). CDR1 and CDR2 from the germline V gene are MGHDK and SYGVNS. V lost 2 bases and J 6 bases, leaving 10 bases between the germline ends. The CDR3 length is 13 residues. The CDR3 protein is CASSEPGVDGYTF. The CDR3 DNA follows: TGTGCCAGCAGTGAACCAGGGGTCGATGGCTACACCTTC.

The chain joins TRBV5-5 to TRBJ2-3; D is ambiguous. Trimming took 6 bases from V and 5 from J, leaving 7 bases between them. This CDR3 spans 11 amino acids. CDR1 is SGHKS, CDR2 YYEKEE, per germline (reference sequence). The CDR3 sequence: CASNARDTQYF. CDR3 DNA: TGTGCCAGCAATGCGAGAGATACGCAGTATTTT.

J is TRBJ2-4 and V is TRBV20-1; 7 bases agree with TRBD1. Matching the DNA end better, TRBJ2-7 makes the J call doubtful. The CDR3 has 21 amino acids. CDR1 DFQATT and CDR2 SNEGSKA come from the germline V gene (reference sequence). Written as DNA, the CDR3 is TGCAGTGCTAGAAACTGGGACCTAGGACAGGATTCACTCACAACAGCCTACGAGCAGTACTTC. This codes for CSARNWDLGQDSLTTAYEQYF.

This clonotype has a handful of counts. CDR3 nucleotides: TGCAGCGGTGGACAGGGCATGGGAGGCACTGAAGCTTTCTTT. This encodes CSGGQGMGGTEAFF. This sequence joins TRBV29-1 and TRBJ1-1; 8 bases are shared with TRBD1. CDR1 is SQVTM and CDR2 is ANQGSEA in the germline V gene. The V and J ends lost 7 bases and 4 bases, in that order; junction bases with no gene match: 11. This CDR3 is 14 amino acids long.

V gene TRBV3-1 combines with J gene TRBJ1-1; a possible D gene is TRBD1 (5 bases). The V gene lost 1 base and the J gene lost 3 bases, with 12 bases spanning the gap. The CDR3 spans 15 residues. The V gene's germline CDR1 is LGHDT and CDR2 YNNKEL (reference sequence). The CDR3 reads CASSQVARADTEAFF. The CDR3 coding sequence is TGTGCCAGCAGCCAAGTGGCCAGGGCGGACACTGAAGCTTTCTTT. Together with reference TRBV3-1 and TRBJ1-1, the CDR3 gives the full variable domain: DTAVSQTPKYLVTQMGNDKSIKCEQNLGHDTMYWYKQDSKKFLKIMFSYNNKELIINETVPNRFSPKSPDKAHLNLHINSLELGDSAVYFCASSQVARADTEAFFGQGTRLTVV.

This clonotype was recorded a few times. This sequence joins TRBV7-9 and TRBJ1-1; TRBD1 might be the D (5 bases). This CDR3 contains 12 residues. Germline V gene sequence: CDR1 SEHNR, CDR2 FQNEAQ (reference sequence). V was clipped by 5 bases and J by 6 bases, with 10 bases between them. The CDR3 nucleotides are TGTGCCAGCAGCCAGCAGGGTGCTGAAGCTTTCTTT. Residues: CASSQQGAEAFF.

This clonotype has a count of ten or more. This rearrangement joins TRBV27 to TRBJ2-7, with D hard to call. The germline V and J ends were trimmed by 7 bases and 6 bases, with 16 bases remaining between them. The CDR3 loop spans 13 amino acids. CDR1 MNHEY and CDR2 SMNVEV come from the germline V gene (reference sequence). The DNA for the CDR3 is TGTGCCAGCACCACACCGACAACACGCGAGCAGTACTTC. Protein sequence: CASTTPTTREQYF.

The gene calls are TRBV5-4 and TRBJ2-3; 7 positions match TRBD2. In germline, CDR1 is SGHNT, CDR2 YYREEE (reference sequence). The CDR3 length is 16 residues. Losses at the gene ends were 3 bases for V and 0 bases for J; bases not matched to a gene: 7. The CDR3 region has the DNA TGTGCCAGCAGCTCTGAGAACGGGGGGAGCACAGATACGCAGTATTTT. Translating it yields CASSSENGGSTDTQYF.

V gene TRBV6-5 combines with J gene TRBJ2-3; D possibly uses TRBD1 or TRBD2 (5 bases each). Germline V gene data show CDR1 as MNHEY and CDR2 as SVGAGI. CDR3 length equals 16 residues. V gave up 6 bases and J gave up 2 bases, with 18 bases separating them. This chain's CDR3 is CASSNSGTEITDTQYF. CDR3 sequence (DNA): TGTGCCAGCAGCAACTCCGGGACCGAGATCACAGATACGCAGTATTTT.

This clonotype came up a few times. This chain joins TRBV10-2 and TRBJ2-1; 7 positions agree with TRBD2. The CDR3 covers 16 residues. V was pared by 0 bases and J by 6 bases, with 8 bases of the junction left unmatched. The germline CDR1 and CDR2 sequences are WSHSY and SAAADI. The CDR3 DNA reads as TGCGCCAGCAGTGAGTCGGGGGGGGGAGGAAGCAATGAGCAGTTCTTC. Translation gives CASSESGGGGSNEQFF.

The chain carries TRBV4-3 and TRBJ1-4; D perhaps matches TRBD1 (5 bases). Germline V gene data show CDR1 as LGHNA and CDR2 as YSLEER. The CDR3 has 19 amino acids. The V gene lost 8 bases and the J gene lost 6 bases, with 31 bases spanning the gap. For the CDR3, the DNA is TGCGCCAGCGGCCGCCGAAGGGGTTGGGACGCCCCCGAAGATGAAAAACTGTTTTTT. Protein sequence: CASGRRRGWDAPEDEKLFF.

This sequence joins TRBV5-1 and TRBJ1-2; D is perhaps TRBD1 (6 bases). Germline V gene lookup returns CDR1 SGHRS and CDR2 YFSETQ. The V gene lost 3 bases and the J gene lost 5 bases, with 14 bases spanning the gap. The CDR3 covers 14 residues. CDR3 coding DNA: TGCGCCAGCAGCTACCGGGTAGGACAGTATGGCTACACCTTC. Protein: CASSYRVGQYGYTF.